A selection of T cell receptor beta chains follows, all from one sample in a study of CD8+ T cells in alopecia areata. Profiled with immunoSEQ multiplex PCR; TCRdb holds only in-frame clones, not every one. The table records hundreds of thousands of clones, 60% of them present only once. The source material was CD4+ T cells sorted from blood, sampled at week 52, from a patient treated with tofacitinib. These TCRs come from a human donor with alopecia areata. The CDR3 runs from the conserved cysteine through the conserved F or W. The D gene is left open where the match is weak. Clone size, where shown, is once, few, many, or a class for clones that have expanded.

>TRBJ2-7|few|.|TRBV4-1
CASSQTLLTLSNEQYF
TGCGCCAGCAGCCAAACCCTTCTCACGCTTAGCAACGAGCAGTACTTC
>TRBJ2-5|.|.|TRBV30
CAWNREPRKETQYF
TGTGCCTGGAACAGGGAACCGAGGAAAGAGACCCAGTACTTC
>TRBJ2-7|.|.|TRBV11-2
CASSLRPGRGSEQYF
TGTGCCAGCAGCTTACGTCCGGGACGGGGGAGCGAGCAGTACTTC
>TRBJ2-1|.|TRBD1|TRBV29-1
CSVRQGSNEQFF
TGCAGCGTCCGACAGGGATCAAATGAGCAGTTCTTC
>TRBJ2-3|once|TRBD2|TRBV15
CATSRDLISGGAMDTQYF
TGTGCCACCAGCAGAGATCTGATCAGCGGGGGGGCCATGGATACGCAGTATTTT
>TRBJ2-7|.|TRBD2|TRBV18
CASRGLAGPYEQYF
TGTGCCAGCCGAGGACTAGCGGGCCCCTACGAGCAGTACTTC
>TRBJ2-7|.|.|TRBV13
CASSLGPHSPAHF
TGTGCCAGCAGCTTAGGCCCCCACTCTCCGGCGCACTTC
>TRBJ2-5|.|TRBD1|TRBV30
CAWWDRGRVETQYF
TGTGCCTGGTGGGACAGGGGGCGCGTGGAGACCCAGTACTTC
>TRBJ2-5|once|.|TRBV5-1
CASSSSPGSQETQYF
TGCGCCAGCAGCTCCTCTCCGGGATCCCAAGAGACCCAGTACTTC
>TRBJ2-7|.|.|TRBV6-5
CASSYSIPGNYEQYF
TGTGCCAGCAGTTACTCTATTCCAGGGAACTACGAGCAGTACTTC
>TRBJ1-5|.|.|TRBV5-5
CASSLGSGQSYQPQHF
TGTGCCAGCAGCTTGGGGTCAGGACAAAGTTATCAGCCCCAGCATTTT
>TRBJ1-1|once|TRBD1|TRBV25-1
CASSEGGQGRAFF
TGTGCCAGCAGTGAGGGGGGACAGGGGAGAGCTTTCTTT
>TRBJ2-3|.|TRBD1|TRBV7-2
CASSPRGRSTDTQYF
TGTGCCAGCAGCCCCAGGGGGCGCAGCACAGATACGCAGTATTTT
>TRBJ1-6|.|TRBD1|TRBV6-5
CASSYSGGARNSPLHF
TGTGCCAGCAGTTACTCAGGGGGCGCGAGAAATTCACCCCTCCACTTT
>TRBJ1-1|few|TRBD1|TRBV7-9
CASSPDRGGTEAFF
TGTGCCAGCAGCCCCGACAGGGGTGGTACTGAAGCTTTCTTT
>TRBJ2-6|.|TRBD1|TRBV29-1
CSVTGAGANVLTF
TGCAGCGTAACAGGGGCTGGGGCCAACGTCCTGACTTTC
>TRBJ2-1|.|.|TRBV5-1
CASRPNPGNEQFF
TGCGCCAGCAGACCCAACCCGGGAAATGAGCAGTTCTTC
>TRBJ2-1|few|TRBD2|TRBV10-3
CAISDSISGGSYNEQFF
TGTGCCATCAGTGACAGTATATCGGGGGGCTCCTACAATGAGCAGTTCTTC
>TRBJ2-2|few|.|TRBV10-3
CAISALETGELFF
TGTGCCATCAGTGCACTCGAGACCGGGGAGCTGTTTTTT
>TRBJ2-3|.|TRBD2|TRBV5-1
CASSLARGGEDTQYF
TGCGCCAGCAGCTTGGCACGGGGGGGCGAAGATACGCAGTATTTT
>TRBJ1-1|.|.|TRBV29-1
CSVRSTANTEAFF
TGCAGCGTACGGAGCACCGCGAACACTGAAGCTTTCTTT
>TRBJ2-1|.|TRBD2|TRBV5-1
CASSGDYYNEQFF
TGCGCCAGCAGCGGGGACTACTACAATGAGCAGTTCTTC
>TRBJ1-1|.|.|TRBV30
CAWMRRTKNTEAFF
TGTGCCTGGATGCGACGGACGAAGAACACTGAAGCTTTCTTT
>TRBJ2-5|.|TRBD2|TRBV7-2
CASSPGGVETQYF
TGTGCCAGCAGCCCGGGAGGGGTGGAGACCCAGTACTTC
>TRBJ1-2|.|.|TRBV5-6
CASSEDNYGYTF
TGTGCCAGCAGCGAAGACAACTATGGCTACACCTTC
>TRBJ2-1|.|TRBD1|TRBV27
CASSLLGQGIYHEQFF
TGTGCCAGCAGTTTACTGGGACAGGGGATTTACCATGAGCAGTTCTTC
>TRBJ1-6|.|.|TRBV9
CASSVDTDNSPLHF
TGTGCCAGCAGCGTAGATACGGATAATTCACCCCTCCACTTT
>TRBJ1-5|.|.|TRBV30
CAWSDGISNQPQHF
TGTGCCTGGAGCGATGGTATTAGCAATCAGCCCCAGCATTTT
>TRBJ2-7|.|.|TRBV6-5
CASSQTPAEYEQYF
TGTGCCAGCAGTCAAACCCCTGCAGAGTACGAGCAGTACTTC
>TRBJ2-7|.|TRBD1|TRBV29-1
CSVARGPSSYEQYF
TGCAGCGTCGCCAGGGGGCCATCCTCCTACGAGCAGTACTTC
>TRBJ2-1|.|TRBD1|TRBV13
CASSSSARGRESEQFF
TGTGCCAGCAGCTCAAGCGCTAGGGGGCGCGAGAGTGAGCAGTTCTTC
>TRBJ1-4|.|.|TRBV18
CASSPGGPEKLFF
TGTGCCAGCTCGCCCGGGGGTCCTGAAAAACTGTTTTTT
>TRBJ1-2|few|.|TRBV4-2
CASSQGTANYGYTF
TGTGCCAGCAGCCAAGGGACAGCTAACTATGGCTACACCTTC
>TRBJ2-3|.|TRBD2|TRBV29-1
CSARGGSTDTQYF
TGCAGCGCCCGCGGGGGGAGCACAGATACGCAGTATTTT
>TRBJ1-1|.|TRBD1|TRBV29-1
CSVHRQGRTAEAFF
TGCAGCGTCCACCGACAGGGGAGAACCGCTGAAGCTTTCTTT
>TRBJ2-7|.|.|TRBV27
CASSLSRTSYEQYF
TGTGCCAGCAGTTTATCCAGGACCTCCTACGAGCAGTACTTC
>TRBJ1-2|once|.|TRBV4-3
CASSEALVGYGYTF
TGCGCCAGCAGCGAGGCACTAGTAGGCTATGGCTACACCTTC
>TRBJ2-7|.|TRBD1|TRBV2
CASSDSGGVYEQYF
TGTGCCAGCAGTGATTCAGGGGGTGTCTACGAGCAGTACTTC
>TRBJ1-6|once|.|TRBV2
CASSESRGGGSPLHF
TGTGCCAGCAGTGAGTCCAGGGGAGGTGGTTCACCCCTCCACTTT
>TRBJ2-3|.|.|TRBV1
CTSSQEGGSTDTQYF
TGCACCAGCAGCCAAGAGGGAGGGTCCACAGATACGCAGTATTTT